Given below is one TCR beta chain in context. Its antigen remains unidentified. The data derive from a study of PD-1 blockade in classical Hodgkin lymphoma. Broader study findings: A significant rise in TCR diversity by C4D1 was seen for CD4+ but not CD8+ cells. The study found complete responders had baseline diversity similar to newly diagnosed patients. Before treatment, TCR diversity in newly diagnosed patients was reportedly lower than in healthy donors.

Time point given: cycle 4 day 1 (C4D1), after more than five weeks of nivolumab. Following autologous stem cell transplantation, relapse occurred in every patient, and exposure to brentuximab vedotin varied. From thawed PBMCs, CD4+ T cells were purified using magnetic negative selection. Relapsed/refractory classical Hodgkin lymphoma patients had complete, partial or progressive responses. Sequencing used immunoSEQ multiplex PCR; TCRdb keeps in-frame clones, though not all of them. The table shows around 28,000 clones, with 80% to 90% occurring only once. This clonotype was sampled from a human donor with classical Hodgkin lymphoma. The material was CD4+ T cells from blood, obtained before the fourth cycle of nivolumab.

The CDR3 loop reads CASSPQQGSEAFF. CDR3 nucleotide sequence: TGTGCCAGCTCACCACAACAGGGGTCTGAAGCTTTCTTT. This chain joins TRBV18 and TRBJ1-1; 7 bases are a match to TRBD1. The CDR3 length is 13 residues. Germline assignment: CDR1 KGHSH and CDR2 LQKENI. V trimming: 1 base; J trimming: 6 bases; junction bases outside the gene matches: 2.